Only a few counts were recorded for the clone carrying this T cell receptor beta chain. This specimen comes from a study of blood T cells in healthy people across ages. Then a second PCR, running roughly 6 to 12 cycles, was carried out with a sample-barcoded 5' primer and a J-beta primer mix. MiXCR, run by TCRdb on the 5' RACE reads, gives a single entry per CDR3 protein. The sample includes approximately 900,000 distinct CDR3 sequences, 40% to 60% of them seen just once. Sequencing was carried out using blood. The clonotype originates from a man aged 25-45 years in good health.

Here the CDR3 reads CSARRRDGVNEQFF. The CDR3 DNA reads TGCAGTGCTAGGCGACGGGATGGGGTCAATGAGCAGTTCTTC. The V and J genes are TRBV20-1 and TRBJ2-1; possible D gene TRBD2, 5 bases. The CDR3 is 14 amino acids. Deletions cut 3 bases from V and 6 bases from J, with 15 bases between. In germline, CDR1 is DFQATT, CDR2 SNEGSKA (reference sequence).